The sequence of this TCR beta chain was determined in a study of T cells in Graves' hyperthyroidism and ophthalmopathy. Concerning this clonotype: It is likely a read error, because the conserved phenylalanine at the end of the CDR3 is missing.

Per germline, CDR1 SGHNT and CDR2 YYREEE (reference sequence). Trimming pared 7 bases from V and 4 bases from J, leaving 11 bases between. The CDR3 has 13 residues. RNA transcripts provided the source from which TCR beta CDR3 regions were amplified. Researchers ran a first-round RT-PCR on the TCR CDR3 using the HTBI primer set. TCRdb processed the multiplex PCR reads anew with MiXCR; each CDR3 protein has one entry. The repertoire holds some 460,000 distinct CDR3 sequences, with 15% to 19% as singletons. This TCR derives from a woman aged 18-29 years with Graves' hyperthyroidism. Sequences were obtained from blood. The rearrangement links TRBV5-4 to TRBJ2-2; possibly TRBD2 for D (5 bases). The CDR3 spells CASSEGSTGELFS. For the CDR3, the DNA is TGTGCCAGCTCAGAGGGCTCCACCGGGGAGCTGTTTTCT.